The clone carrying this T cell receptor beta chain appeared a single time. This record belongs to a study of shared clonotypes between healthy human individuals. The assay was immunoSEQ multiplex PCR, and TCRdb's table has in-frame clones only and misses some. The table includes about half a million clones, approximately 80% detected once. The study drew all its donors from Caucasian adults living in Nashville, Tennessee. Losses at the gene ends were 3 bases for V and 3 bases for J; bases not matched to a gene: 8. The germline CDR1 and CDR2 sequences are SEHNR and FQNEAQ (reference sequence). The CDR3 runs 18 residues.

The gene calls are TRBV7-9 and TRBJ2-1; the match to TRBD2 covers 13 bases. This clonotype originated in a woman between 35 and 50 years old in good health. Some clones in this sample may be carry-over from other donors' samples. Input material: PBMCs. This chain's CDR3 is CASSLGGLAGVNYNEQFF. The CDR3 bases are TGTGCCAGCAGCTTGGGAGGACTAGCGGGAGTTAACTACAATGAGCAGTTCTTC.